The source of this T cell receptor (beta chain) is a study of cytomegalovirus exposure and HLA in healthy donors. Overall study findings and caveats: Compared with the approximately 680-donor mean, an Asian-associated ancestry cluster reportedly had fewer N-insertions, according to a later analysis.

Concerning this clone itself: Antigen: not known.

The CDR3 has 14 amino acids. V shed 4 bases and J shed 5 bases, with 15 bases lying between them. Germline lookup yields CDR1 LGHNA and CDR2 YNFKEQ. The PCR made use of 60 Vbeta and 13 Jbeta primers. Sequencing used immunoSEQ multiplex PCR; TCRdb keeps in-frame clones, though not all of them. The data contain 150,000 to 200,000 clones, almost 80% of them seen just once; the ten biggest clones take up more than 1.4%. Sequenced: PBMCs. This receptor was taken from a male donor in good health and CMV-seronegative. The chain links TRBV4-2 to TRBJ2-7; tentative D call: TRBD2 (6 bases). The CDR3 DNA is TGTGCCAGCAGCCCGAGGAGGGAAGGGAACGAGCAGTACTTC. Translated: CASSPRREGNEQYF.